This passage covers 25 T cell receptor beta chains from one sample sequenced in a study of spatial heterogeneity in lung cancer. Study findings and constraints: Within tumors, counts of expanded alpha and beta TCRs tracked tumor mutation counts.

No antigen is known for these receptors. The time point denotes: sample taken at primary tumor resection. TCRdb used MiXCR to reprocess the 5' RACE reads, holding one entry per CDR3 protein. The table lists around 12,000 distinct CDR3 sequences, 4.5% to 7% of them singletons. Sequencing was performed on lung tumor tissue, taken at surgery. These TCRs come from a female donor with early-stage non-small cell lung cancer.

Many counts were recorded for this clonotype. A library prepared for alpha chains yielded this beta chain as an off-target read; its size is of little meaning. In nucleotides, the CDR3 is TGCAGTGCTAGAAGCGGGACAGGGTGGGGAGATACGCAGTATTTT. It codes for CSARSGTGWGDTQYF. J is TRBJ2-3 and V is TRBV20-1; TRBD1 matches at 9 bases. Per germline, CDR1 DFQATT and CDR2 SNEGSKA (reference sequence). CDR3 length: 15 residues. V was pared by 2 bases and J by 5 bases, with 8 bases of the junction left unmatched.

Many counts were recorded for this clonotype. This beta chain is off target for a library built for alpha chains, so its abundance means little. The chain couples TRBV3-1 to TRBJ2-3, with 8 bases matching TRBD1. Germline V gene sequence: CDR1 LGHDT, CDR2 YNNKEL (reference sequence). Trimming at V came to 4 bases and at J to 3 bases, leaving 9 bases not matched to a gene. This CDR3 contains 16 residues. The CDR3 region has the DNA TGTGCCAGCAGCCCCCGGACAGGGTGGGGGACAGATACGCAGTATTTT. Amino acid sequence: CASSPRTGWGTDTQYF.

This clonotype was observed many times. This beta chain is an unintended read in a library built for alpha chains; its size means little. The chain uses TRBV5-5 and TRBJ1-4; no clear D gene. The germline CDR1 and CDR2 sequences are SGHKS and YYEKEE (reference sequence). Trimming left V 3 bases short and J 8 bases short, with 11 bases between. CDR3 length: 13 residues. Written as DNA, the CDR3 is TGTGCCAGCAGCTCCGGGAACCCCGAAAAACTGTTTTTT. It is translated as CASSSGNPEKLFF.

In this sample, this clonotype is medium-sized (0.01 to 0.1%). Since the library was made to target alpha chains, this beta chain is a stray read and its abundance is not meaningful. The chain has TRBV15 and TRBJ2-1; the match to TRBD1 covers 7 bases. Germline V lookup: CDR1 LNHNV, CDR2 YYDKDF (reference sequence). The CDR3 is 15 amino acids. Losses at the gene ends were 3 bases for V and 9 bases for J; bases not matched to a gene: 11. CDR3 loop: CATSSTTGVRSEQFF. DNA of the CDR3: TGTGCCACCAGCAGTACTACAGGGGTTAGAAGTGAGCAGTTCTTC.

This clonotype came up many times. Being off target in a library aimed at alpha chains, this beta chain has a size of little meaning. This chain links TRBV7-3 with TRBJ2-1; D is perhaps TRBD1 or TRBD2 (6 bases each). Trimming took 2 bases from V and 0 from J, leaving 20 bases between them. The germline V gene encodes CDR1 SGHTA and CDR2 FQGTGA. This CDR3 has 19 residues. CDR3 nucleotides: TGTGCCAGCAGCTTAGTAGGGGGGATATTGGTTAGCTCCTACAATGAGCAGTTCTTC. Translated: CASSLVGGILVSSYNEQFF.

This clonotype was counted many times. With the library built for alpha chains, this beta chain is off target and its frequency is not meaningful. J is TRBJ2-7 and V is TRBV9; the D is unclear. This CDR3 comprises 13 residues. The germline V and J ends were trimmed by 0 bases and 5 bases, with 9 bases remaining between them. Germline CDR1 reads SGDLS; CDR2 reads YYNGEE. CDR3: CASSVGQLNEQYF. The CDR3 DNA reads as TGTGCCAGCAGCGTAGGGCAGCTCAACGAGCAGTACTTC.

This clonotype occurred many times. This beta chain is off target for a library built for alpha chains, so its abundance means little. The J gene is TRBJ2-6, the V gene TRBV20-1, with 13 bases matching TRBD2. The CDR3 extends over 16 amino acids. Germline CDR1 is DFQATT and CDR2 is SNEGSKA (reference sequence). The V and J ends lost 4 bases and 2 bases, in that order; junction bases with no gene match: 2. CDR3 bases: TGCAGTGCTACTGGACTAGCGGGGGCTGGGGCCAACGTCCTGACTTTC. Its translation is CSATGLAGAGANVLTF.

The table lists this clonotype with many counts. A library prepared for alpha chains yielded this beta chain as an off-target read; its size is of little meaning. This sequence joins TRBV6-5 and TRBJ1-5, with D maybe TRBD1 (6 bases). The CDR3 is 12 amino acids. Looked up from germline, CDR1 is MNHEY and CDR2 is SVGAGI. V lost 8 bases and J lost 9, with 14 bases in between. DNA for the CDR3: TGTGCCAGCGGGGTCAGGGGAGGGCCCCAGCATTTT. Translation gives CASGVRGGPQHF.

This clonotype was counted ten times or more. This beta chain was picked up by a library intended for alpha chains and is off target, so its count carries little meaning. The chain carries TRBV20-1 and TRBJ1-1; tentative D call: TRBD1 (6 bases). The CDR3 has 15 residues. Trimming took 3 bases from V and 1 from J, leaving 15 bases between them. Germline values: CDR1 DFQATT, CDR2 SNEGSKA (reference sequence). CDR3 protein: CSARSTGGGNTEAFF. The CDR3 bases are TGCAGTGCTAGGTCGACAGGTGGTGGGAACACTGAAGCTTTCTTT.

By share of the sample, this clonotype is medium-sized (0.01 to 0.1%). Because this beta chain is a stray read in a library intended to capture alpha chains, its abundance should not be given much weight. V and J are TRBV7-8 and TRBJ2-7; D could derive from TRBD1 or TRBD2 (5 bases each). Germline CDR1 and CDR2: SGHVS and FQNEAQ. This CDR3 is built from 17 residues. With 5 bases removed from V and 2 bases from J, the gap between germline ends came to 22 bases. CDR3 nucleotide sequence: TGTGCCAGCAGCCAAGCCGTCGGGGCGGTGATACCCTACGAGCAGTACTTC. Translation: CASSQAVGAVIPYEQYF. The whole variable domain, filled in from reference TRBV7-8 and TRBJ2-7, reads GAGVSQSPRYKVAKRGQDVALRCDPISGHVSLFWYQQALGQGPEFLTYFQNEAQLDKSGLPSDRFFAERPEGSVSTLKIQRTQQEDSAVYLCASSQAVGAVIPYEQYFGPGTRLTVT.

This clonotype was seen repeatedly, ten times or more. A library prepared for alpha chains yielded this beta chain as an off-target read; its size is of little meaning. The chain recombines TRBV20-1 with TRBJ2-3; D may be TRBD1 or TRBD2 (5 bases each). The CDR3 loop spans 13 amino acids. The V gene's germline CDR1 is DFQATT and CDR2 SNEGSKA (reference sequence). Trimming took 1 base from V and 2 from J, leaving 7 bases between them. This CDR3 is CSARAGTTDTQYF. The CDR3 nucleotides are TGCAGTGCTAGAGCGGGGACCACAGATACGCAGTATTTT.

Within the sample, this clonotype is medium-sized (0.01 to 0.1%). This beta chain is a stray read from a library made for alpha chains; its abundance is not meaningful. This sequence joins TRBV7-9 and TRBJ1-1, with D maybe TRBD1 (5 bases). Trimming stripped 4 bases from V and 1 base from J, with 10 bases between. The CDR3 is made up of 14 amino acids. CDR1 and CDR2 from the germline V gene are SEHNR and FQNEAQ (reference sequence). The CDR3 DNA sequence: TGTGCCAGCAGCTCCCAGGGACGGAACACTGAAGCTTTCTTT. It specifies CASSSQGRNTEAFF.

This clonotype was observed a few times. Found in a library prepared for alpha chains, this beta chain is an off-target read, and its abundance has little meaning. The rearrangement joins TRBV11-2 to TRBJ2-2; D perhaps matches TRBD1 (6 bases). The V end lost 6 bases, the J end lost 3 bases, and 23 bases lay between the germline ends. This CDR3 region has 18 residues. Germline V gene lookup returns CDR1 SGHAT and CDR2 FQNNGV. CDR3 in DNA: TGTGCCAGCAGTCGACGAGGCAGGGGCCTGTCCTACACCGGGGAGCTGTTTTTT. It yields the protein CASSRRGRGLSYTGELFF.

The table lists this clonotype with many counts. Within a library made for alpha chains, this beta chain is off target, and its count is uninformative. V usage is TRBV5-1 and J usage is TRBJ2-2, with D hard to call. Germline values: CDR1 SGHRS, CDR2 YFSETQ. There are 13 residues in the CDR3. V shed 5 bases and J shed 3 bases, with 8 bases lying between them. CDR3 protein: CASRQGHTGELFF. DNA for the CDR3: TGCGCCAGCAGACAAGGACACACCGGGGAGCTGTTTTTT. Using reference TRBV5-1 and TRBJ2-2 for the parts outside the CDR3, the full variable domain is KAGVTQTPRYLIKTRGQQVTLSCSPISGHRSVSWYQQTPGQGLQFLFEYFSETQRNKGNFPGRFSGRQFSNSRSEMNVSTLELGDSALYLCASRQGHTGELFFGEGSRLTVL.

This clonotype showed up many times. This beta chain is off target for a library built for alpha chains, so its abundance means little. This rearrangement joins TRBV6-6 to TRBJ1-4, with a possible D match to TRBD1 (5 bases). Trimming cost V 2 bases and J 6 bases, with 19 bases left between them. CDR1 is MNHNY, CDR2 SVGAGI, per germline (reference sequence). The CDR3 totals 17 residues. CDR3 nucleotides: TGTGCCAGCAGTTACGCCCCCGGGTCCGGAGGGGATGAAAAACTGTTTTTT. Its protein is CASSYAPGSGGDEKLFF.

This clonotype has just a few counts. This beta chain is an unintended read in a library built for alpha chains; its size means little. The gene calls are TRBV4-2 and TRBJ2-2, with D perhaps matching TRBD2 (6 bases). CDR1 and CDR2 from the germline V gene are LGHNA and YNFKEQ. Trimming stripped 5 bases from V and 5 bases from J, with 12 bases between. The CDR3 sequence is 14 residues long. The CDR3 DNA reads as TGTGCCAGCAGCGAACAGGAGGGAACCGGGGAGCTGTTTTTT. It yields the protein CASSEQEGTGELFF.

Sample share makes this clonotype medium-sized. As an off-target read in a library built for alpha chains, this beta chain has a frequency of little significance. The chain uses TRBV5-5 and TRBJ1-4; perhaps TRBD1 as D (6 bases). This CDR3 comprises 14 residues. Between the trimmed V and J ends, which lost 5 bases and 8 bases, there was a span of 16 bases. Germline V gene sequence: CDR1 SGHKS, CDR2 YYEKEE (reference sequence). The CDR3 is CASSSRTEGEKLFF. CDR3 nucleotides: TGTGCCAGCAGTTCTCGGACAGAGGGAGAAAAACTGTTTTTT.

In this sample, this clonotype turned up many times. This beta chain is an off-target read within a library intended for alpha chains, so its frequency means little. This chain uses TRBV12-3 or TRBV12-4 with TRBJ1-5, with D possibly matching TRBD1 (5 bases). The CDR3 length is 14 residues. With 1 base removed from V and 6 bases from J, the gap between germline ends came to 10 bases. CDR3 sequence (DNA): TGTGCCAGCAGTTTAGTAGGGGCGGCTCAGCCCCAGCATTTT. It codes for CASSLVGAAQPQHF.

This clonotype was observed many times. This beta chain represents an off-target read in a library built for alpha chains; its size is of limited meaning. CDR3 amino acids: CSPYDPRLASEQFF. CDR3 bases: TGCAGTCCTTACGACCCCCGACTAGCGTCTGAGCAGTTCTTC. The chain carries TRBV20-1 and TRBJ2-1; 8 nucleotides match TRBD2. This CDR3 region has 14 residues. The germline V gene has CDR1 DFQATT and CDR2 SNEGSKA (reference sequence). V lost 8 bases and J lost 9; bases outside the gene matches: 15.

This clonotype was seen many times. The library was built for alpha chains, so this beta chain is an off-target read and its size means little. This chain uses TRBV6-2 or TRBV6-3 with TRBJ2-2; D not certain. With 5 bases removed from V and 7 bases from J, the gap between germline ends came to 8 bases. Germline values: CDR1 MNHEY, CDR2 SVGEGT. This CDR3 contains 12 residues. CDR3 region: CASSTTFGELFF. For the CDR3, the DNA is TGTGCCAGCAGTACGACGTTCGGGGAGCTGTTTTTT.

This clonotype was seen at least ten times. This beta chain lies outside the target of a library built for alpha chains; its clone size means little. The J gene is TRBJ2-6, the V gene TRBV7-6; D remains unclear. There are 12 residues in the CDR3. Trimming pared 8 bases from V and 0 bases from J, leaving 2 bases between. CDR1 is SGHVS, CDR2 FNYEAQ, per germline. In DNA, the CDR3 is TGTGCCAGCTCCTCTGGGGCCAACGTCCTGACTTTC. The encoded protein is CASSSGANVLTF.

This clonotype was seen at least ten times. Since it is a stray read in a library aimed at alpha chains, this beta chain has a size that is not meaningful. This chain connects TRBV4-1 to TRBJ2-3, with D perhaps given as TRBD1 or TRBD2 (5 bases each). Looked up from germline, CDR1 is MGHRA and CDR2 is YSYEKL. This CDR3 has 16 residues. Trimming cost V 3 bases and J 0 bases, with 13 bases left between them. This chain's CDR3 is CASSQAMRGSTDTQYF. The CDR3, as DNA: TGCGCCAGCAGCCAGGCTATGAGGGGTAGCACAGATACGCAGTATTTT.

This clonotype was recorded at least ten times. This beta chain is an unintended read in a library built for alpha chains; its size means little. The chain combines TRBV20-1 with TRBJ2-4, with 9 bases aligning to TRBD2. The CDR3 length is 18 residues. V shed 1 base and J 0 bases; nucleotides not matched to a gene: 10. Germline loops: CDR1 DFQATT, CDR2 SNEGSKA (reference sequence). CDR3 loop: CSARVRAGGPLAKNIQYF. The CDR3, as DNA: TGCAGTGCTAGAGTGCGAGCGGGGGGCCCCCTAGCCAAAAACATTCAGTACTTC.

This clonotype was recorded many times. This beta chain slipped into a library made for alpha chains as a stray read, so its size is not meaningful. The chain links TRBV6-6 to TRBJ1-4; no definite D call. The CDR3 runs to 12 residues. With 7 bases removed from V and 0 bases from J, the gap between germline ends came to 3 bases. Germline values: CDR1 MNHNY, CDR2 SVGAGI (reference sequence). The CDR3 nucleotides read TGTGCCAGCATGGCAACTAATGAAAAACTGTTTTTT. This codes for CASMATNEKLFF.

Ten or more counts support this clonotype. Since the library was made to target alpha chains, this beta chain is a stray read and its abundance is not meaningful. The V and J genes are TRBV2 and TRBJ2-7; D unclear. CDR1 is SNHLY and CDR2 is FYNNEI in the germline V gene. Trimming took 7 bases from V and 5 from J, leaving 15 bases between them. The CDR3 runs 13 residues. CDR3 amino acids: CASNEHGRHEQYF. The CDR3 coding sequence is TGTGCCAGCAACGAACACGGAAGACACGAGCAGTACTTC.